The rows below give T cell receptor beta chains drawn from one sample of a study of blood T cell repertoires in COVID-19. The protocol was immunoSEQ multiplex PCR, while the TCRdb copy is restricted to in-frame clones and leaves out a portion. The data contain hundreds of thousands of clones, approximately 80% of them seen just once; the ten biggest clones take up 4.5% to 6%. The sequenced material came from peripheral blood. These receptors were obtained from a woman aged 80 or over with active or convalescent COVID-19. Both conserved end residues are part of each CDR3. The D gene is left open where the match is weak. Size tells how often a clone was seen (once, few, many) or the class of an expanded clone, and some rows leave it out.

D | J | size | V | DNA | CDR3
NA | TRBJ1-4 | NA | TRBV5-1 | TGCGCCAGCAGCTCACTCCCGGGGGATCGGCTGTTTTTT | CASSSLPGDRLFF
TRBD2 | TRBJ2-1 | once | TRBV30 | TGTGCCTGGAAACTAGCGGGGAGTAGCTCCTACAATGAGCAGTTCTTC | CAWKLAGSSSYNEQFF
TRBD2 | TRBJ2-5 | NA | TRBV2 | TGTGCCAGCAGCAGACTAGGACTAGCGGGAGATCAAGAGACCCAGTACTTC | CASSRLGLAGDQETQYF
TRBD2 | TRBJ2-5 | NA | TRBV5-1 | TGCGCCAGCAGCTTTAGCGGGAGGGTCCAAGAGACCCAGTACTTC | CASSFSGRVQETQYF
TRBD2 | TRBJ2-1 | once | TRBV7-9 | TGTGCCAGCAGCCGGACTAGCGGAGCCTACAATGAGCAGTTCTTC | CASSRTSGAYNEQFF
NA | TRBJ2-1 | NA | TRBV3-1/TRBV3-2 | TGTGCCAGCAGCCAAGGGGTGGTAGGGGCCAATGAGCAGTTCTTC | CASSQGVVGANEQFF
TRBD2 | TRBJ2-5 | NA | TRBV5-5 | TGTGCCAGCAGCTTCCCTAGCGGGGGGGAGGAGACCCAGTACTTC | CASSFPSGGEETQYF
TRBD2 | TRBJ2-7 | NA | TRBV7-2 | TGTGCCAGCAGCTATAGCGGGACCCCCCTGGGGGAGCAGTACTTC | CASSYSGTPLGEQYF
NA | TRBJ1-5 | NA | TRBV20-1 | TGCAGTGCTAGTCGGCAGGGACAGCCCCAGCATTTT | CSASRQGQPQHF
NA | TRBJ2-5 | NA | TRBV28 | TGTGCCAGCAGTTCCTTTGGGGGGGCAGAGACCCAGTACTTC | CASSSFGGAETQYF
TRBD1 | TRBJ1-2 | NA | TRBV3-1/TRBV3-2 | TGTGCCAGCAGCCAGGGACAGGGGGACTTAAACTATGGCTACACCTTC | CASSQGQGDLNYGYTF
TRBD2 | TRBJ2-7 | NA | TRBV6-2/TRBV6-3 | TGTGCCAGCAGTTACTCGAGGAGCCGGACTAGCGGGGGTGGTTACGAGCAGTACTTC | CASSYSRSRTSGGGYEQYF
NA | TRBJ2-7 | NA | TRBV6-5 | TGTGCCAGCAGGGTCCGGGACTTCAACGAGCAGTACTTC | CASRVRDFNEQYF
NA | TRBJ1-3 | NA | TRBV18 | TGTGCCAGCTCACCACGCGTTGTGGGGCCCTCTGGAAACACCATATATTTT | CASSPRVVGPSGNTIYF
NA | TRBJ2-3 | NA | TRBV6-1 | TGTGCCAGCAGTGAGGGGGGTACGCAGTATTTT | CASSEGGTQYF
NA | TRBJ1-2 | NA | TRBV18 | TGTGCCAGCTCACCACAAGCAAGCGGGCGCCGTGGCTACACCTTC | CASSPQASGRRGYTF
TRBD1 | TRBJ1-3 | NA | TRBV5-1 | TGCGCCAGCACCTCCAGGACAGGGAACTCTGGAAACACCATATATTTT | CASTSRTGNSGNTIYF
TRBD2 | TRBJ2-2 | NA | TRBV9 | TGTGCCAGCAGCGGGGCTAGCGGGAGTGCAGGGGAGCTGTTTTTT | CASSGASGSAGELFF
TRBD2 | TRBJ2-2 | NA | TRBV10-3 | TGTGCCACCGGCGAGCGGGAGGGCGGCACCGGGGAGCTGTTTTTT | CATGEREGGTGELFF
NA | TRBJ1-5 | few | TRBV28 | TGTGCCAGCAGTCGGGGGGGTTATAGCAATCAGCCCCAGCATTTT | CASSRGGYSNQPQHF
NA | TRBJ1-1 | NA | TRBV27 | TGTGCCAGCAGAAAACAGGGTTTGAACACTGAAGCTTTCTTT | CASRKQGLNTEAFF
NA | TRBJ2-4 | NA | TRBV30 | TGTGCCTGGAGAAATGGACTGCCGACGGCCAAAAACATTCAGTACTTC | CAWRNGLPTAKNIQYF
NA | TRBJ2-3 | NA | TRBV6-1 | TGTGCCAGCAGTGAACGGGTGGCGGCGGGGCGCACAGATACGCAGTATTTT | CASSERVAAGRTDTQYF
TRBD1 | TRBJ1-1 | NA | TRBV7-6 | TGTGCCAGCAGCTTACCCGGGGCAGGGGGCACTGAAGCTTTCTTT | CASSLPGAGGTEAFF
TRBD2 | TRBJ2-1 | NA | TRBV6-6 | TGTGCCAGCAGCCCCGGGACTAGCGGCGCCGAGCAGTTCTTC | CASSPGTSGAEQFF
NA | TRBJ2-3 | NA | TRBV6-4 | TGTGCCAGCAGTGACTCTAGCGGAATCAGCACAGATACGCAGTATTTT | CASSDSSGISTDTQYF
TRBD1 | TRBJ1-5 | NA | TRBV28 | TGTGCCAGCAGTAGCAACAGGGGTTTAAATCAGCCCCAGCATTTT | CASSSNRGLNQPQHF
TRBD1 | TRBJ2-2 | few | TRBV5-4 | TGTGCCAGCAGGCAGGACAGGGGGGACACCGGGGAGCTGTTTTTT | CASRQDRGDTGELFF
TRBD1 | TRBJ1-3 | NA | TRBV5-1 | TGCGCCAGCAGCAACCCACAGGGGGCTGGAAACACCATATATTTT | CASSNPQGAGNTIYF
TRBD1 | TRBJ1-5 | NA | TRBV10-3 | TGTGCCATCAGGACAGACAGGGATCAGCCCCAGCATTTT | CAIRTDRDQPQHF
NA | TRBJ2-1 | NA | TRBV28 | TGTGCCAGCAGCACCACACGACTAGTTCTCTTC | CASSTTRLVLF
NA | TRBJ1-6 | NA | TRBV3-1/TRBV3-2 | TGTGCCAGCAGCGAAGGGTCGGGATCACCCCTCCACTTT | CASSEGSGSPLHF
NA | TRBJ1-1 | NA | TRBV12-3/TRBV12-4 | TGTGCCAGCAGTTTCAGGACTGAAGCTTTCTTT | CASSFRTEAFF
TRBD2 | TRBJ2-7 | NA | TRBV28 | TGTGCCAGCAGTCCACAAGCGGGAGGGTGGTACGAGCAGTACTTC | CASSPQAGGWYEQYF
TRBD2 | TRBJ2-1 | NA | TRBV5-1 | TGCGCCAGCAGCTTGGCCCTAGCGGGGTACAATGAGCAGTTCTTC | CASSLALAGYNEQFF
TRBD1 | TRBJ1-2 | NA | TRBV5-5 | TGTGCCAGCAGCCCAGGGACAGGGGGTCTTAACTATGGCTACACCTTC | CASSPGTGGLNYGYTF
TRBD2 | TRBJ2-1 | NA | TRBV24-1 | TGTGCCACCGGACTAGCGGGAGGGCCCTACAATGAGCAGTTCTTC | CATGLAGGPYNEQFF
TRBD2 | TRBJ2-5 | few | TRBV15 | TGTGCCACCAGCAGTGGGACTAGCGGGAGGGGCCAAGAGACCCAGTACTTC | CATSSGTSGRGQETQYF
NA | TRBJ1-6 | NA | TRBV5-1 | TGCGCCAGCAGCTTGAAACTAGATTCACCCCTCCACTTT | CASSLKLDSPLHF
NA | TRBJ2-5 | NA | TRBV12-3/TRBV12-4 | TGTGCCAGCAGTTTAGTCGGAGAGACTCAGTACTTC | CASSLVGETQYF
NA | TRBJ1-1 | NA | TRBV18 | TGTGCCAGCTCACCACAAGAACCCAGGGCGAACACTGAAGCTTTCTTT | CASSPQEPRANTEAFF
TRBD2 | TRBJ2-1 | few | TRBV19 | TGTGCCAGTAGTTCACTAGCGGGGATCTCCTACAATGAGCAGTTCTTC | CASSSLAGISYNEQFF
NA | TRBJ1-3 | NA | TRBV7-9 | TGTGCCAGCAGCTCAACAGGGAGCTTCCTCTCTGGAAACACCATATATTTT | CASSSTGSFLSGNTIYF
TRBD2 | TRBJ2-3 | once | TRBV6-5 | TGTGCCAGCAGCCGGGCGGGAGGCACAGATACGCAGTATTTT | CASSRAGGTDTQYF
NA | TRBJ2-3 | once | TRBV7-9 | TGTGCCAGCAGCACTACTACGCAGTATTTT | CASSTTTQYF
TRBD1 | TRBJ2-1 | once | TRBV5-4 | TGTGCCAGCAGTTTAAGACAGGGCGGGTACAATGAGCAGTTCTTC | CASSLRQGGYNEQFF
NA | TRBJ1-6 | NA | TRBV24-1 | TGTGCCACCAGTGCTCAAAGACAACTAGATAATTCACCCCTCCACTTT | CATSAQRQLDNSPLHF
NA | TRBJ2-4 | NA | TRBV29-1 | TGCAGCGTTGGACTAGCCAAAAACATTCAGTACTTC | CSVGLAKNIQYF
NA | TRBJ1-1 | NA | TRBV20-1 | TGCAGTGCTAGTGGACAGCAGGGGACTGAAGCTTTCTTT | CSASGQQGTEAFF
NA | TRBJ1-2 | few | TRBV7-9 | TGTGCCAGCAGCCCACAATGGGGCTACACCTTC | CASSPQWGYTF
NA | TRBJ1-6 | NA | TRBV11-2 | TGTGCCAGCAGCTTAGTACTTGGGGAGGCACCCCTCCACTTT | CASSLVLGEAPLHF